This T cell receptor beta chain was identified in a study of early T cells in non-severe SARS-CoV-2 infection. Across the study: Sequencing targeted bulk RNA from unsorted whole blood, leaving chains unpaired.

TCRdb reprocessed the 5' RACE reads via MiXCR and lists one record per CDR3 protein. Among about 66,000 distinct CDR3 sequences listed, less than 15% were seen once. The junction had 7 bases not matched to a gene; V was cut back by 4 bases and J by 8 bases. This CDR3 is built from 13 residues. Per the germline V gene, CDR1 is SQVTM and CDR2 is ANQGSEA. This rearrangement joins TRBV29-1 to TRBJ1-4; TRBD1 matches at 7 bases. The sequencing input was whole blood. The source of this sequence is an adult who was a healthcare worker with PCR-confirmed SARS-CoV-2 infection or an uninfected control (not recorded which). The CDR3 nucleotides read TGCAGCGTTGGAGGGGGCGCCCGGGAAAAACTGTTTTTT. It yields the protein CSVGGGAREKLFF.